This TCR beta chain was profiled in a study of cytomegalovirus exposure and HLA in healthy donors. For the study at large: About 77 million unique TCRs from HLA-typed donors made up an early data release. Notes on the study in general: In a later analysis, TCR association rates varied by HLA locus: DRB1 most, HLA-C fewest. Listed as cytomegalovirus-associated were 170 or so TCR beta chains.

The germline V gene encodes CDR1 SNHLY and CDR2 FYNNEI. The CDR3 is 14 amino acids. The germline V and J ends were trimmed by 4 bases and 2 bases, with 10 bases remaining between them. In the PCR, 60 Vbeta and 13 Jbeta primers were used. Generated by immunoSEQ multiplex PCR, the TCRdb table keeps only in-frame clones and is missing some. The sample has 110,000 to 150,000 clones, 75% to 80% seen once. On this clone: Its specificity is unknown.

The receptor comes from a female donor in good health and CMV-seronegative. The sample was PBMCs. The V and J genes are TRBV2 and TRBJ2-3, with D unclear. CDR3 protein: CASSVSLPTDTQYF. CDR3 nucleotides: TGTGCCAGCAGTGTTTCGCTACCCACAGATACGCAGTATTTT.